These T cell receptor beta chains were read from a single sample in a study of post-analysis software for immune sequencing data. TCRdb called the PCR reads again in MiXCR, with one record for every CDR3 protein. The table records more than 500,000 distinct CDR3 sequences, around a third of them present only once. Sequencing was performed on blood. Source of these receptors: a girl aged 2-17 years with multiple sclerosis. Each CDR3 is given with its conserved first and last residue. A D gene is named only where the DNA matches it firmly. Where a row states a size, it is once, few, many or the class of an expanded clone; other rows omit it.

v_call: TRBV20-1
clone_size: NA
d_call: NA
j_call: TRBJ1-5
cdr3_nt: TGCAGTGCTAGAGATGCCAATAGCAATCAGCCCCAGCATTTT
cdr3_aa: CSARDANSNQPQHF

v_call: TRBV5-1
clone_size: few
d_call: NA
j_call: TRBJ1-6
cdr3_nt: TGCGCCAGCAGCCCGCTTCTACTAGACAGTGATTCACCCCTCCACTTT
cdr3_aa: CASSPLLLDSDSPLHF

v_call: TRBV2
clone_size: NA
d_call: TRBD1
j_call: TRBJ1-2
cdr3_nt: TGTGCCAGCAGTGAAGCCCTCCGGGACAGACTACGGGGCTACACCTTC
cdr3_aa: CASSEALRDRLRGYTF

v_call: TRBV20-1
clone_size: few
d_call: TRBD2
j_call: TRBJ2-5
cdr3_nt: TGCAGTGCTAGAGACGGTCGGGGGGGCCACCAAGAGACCCAGTACTTC
cdr3_aa: CSARDGRGGHQETQYF

v_call: TRBV12-3/TRBV12-4
clone_size: NA
d_call: NA
j_call: TRBJ2-3
cdr3_nt: TGTGCCAGCAGTTTAGTGAGGCCAGCGGGGCAGTATTTT
cdr3_aa: CASSLVRPAGQYF

v_call: TRBV7-2
clone_size: few
d_call: TRBD1
j_call: TRBJ2-7
cdr3_nt: TGTGCCAGCAGCTCTACAGGGGGCCCAATCTACGAGCAGTACTTC
cdr3_aa: CASSSTGGPIYEQYF

v_call: TRBV20-1
clone_size: NA
d_call: TRBD1
j_call: TRBJ2-5
cdr3_nt: TGCAGTGCTATCCCGGGACAGGGGGTAAAGACCCAGTACTTC
cdr3_aa: CSAIPGQGVKTQYF

v_call: TRBV20-1
clone_size: NA
d_call: TRBD1
j_call: TRBJ2-3
cdr3_nt: TGCAGTGCTAGGGGACAGGGGGCTGTAGATACGCAGTATTTT
cdr3_aa: CSARGQGAVDTQYF

v_call: TRBV20-1
clone_size: few
d_call: NA
j_call: TRBJ2-5
cdr3_nt: TGCAGTGCTAGCCCCGGGACTCGAAGTGGGGAGACCCAGTACTTC
cdr3_aa: CSASPGTRSGETQYF

v_call: TRBV27
clone_size: NA
d_call: TRBD1
j_call: TRBJ1-2
cdr3_nt: TGTGCCAGCAGTTCACGGACAGGGTTTTATGGCTACACCTTC
cdr3_aa: CASSSRTGFYGYTF

v_call: TRBV6-1
clone_size: few
d_call: NA
j_call: TRBJ1-2
cdr3_nt: TGTGCCAGCGAAGGCGGGACTGGCTACACCTTC
cdr3_aa: CASEGGTGYTF

v_call: TRBV20-1
clone_size: many
d_call: TRBD1
j_call: TRBJ2-7
cdr3_nt: TGCAGTGCTAGCTTGGGACAGCTCTCCTACGAGCAGTACTTC
cdr3_aa: CSASLGQLSYEQYF

v_call: TRBV20-1
clone_size: NA
d_call: NA
j_call: TRBJ2-7
cdr3_nt: TGCAGTGCTAGAGAGACAGTATCCTACGAGCAGTACTTC
cdr3_aa: CSARETVSYEQYF

v_call: TRBV2
clone_size: NA
d_call: TRBD2
j_call: TRBJ2-7
cdr3_nt: TGTGCCAGCAGCCGTAGCGGGGGGAGTATCTACGAGCAGTACTTC
cdr3_aa: CASSRSGGSIYEQYF

v_call: TRBV20-1
clone_size: few
d_call: TRBD1
j_call: TRBJ2-7
cdr3_nt: TGCAGTGCTAGGACAGGGAAAGAGCAGTACTTC
cdr3_aa: CSARTGKEQYF

v_call: TRBV29-1
clone_size: NA
d_call: NA
j_call: TRBJ1-2
cdr3_nt: TGCAGCACCTTGACAACCACCCTTAACTATGGCTACACCTTC
cdr3_aa: CSTLTTTLNYGYTF

v_call: TRBV19
clone_size: NA
d_call: NA
j_call: TRBJ1-5
cdr3_nt: TGTGCCAGTAGTACCTACACCGGCAATCAGCCCCAGCATTTT
cdr3_aa: CASSTYTGNQPQHF

v_call: TRBV5-1
clone_size: NA
d_call: NA
j_call: TRBJ1-1
cdr3_nt: TGCGCCAGCGTTATGAGAGTGGGGTCCGCTGAAGCTTTCTTT
cdr3_aa: CASVMRVGSAEAFF

v_call: TRBV15
clone_size: NA
d_call: TRBD1
j_call: TRBJ2-7
cdr3_nt: TGTGCCACCGGTAGGACAGGGGAAGTAGAGCAGTACTTC
cdr3_aa: CATGRTGEVEQYF

v_call: TRBV6-5
clone_size: few
d_call: NA
j_call: TRBJ1-4
cdr3_nt: TGTGCCAGCAGTTACGGGACACCGAACGAAAAACTGTTTTTT
cdr3_aa: CASSYGTPNEKLFF

v_call: TRBV28
clone_size: few
d_call: NA
j_call: TRBJ2-1
cdr3_nt: TGTGCCAGCTGCCTAACAGGGCGTCGAACTCGCGAGCAGTTCTTC
cdr3_aa: CASCLTGRRTREQFF

v_call: TRBV10-3
clone_size: few
d_call: TRBD2
j_call: TRBJ2-3
cdr3_nt: TGTGCCTCCGGGACTAGTGAGGTTCAAGATACGCAGTATTTT
cdr3_aa: CASGTSEVQDTQYF

v_call: TRBV5-4
clone_size: NA
d_call: TRBD1
j_call: TRBJ2-5
cdr3_nt: TGTGCCAGCAGCTCGACAGGGACAGAAGAGACCCAGTACTTC
cdr3_aa: CASSSTGTEETQYF

v_call: TRBV7-2
clone_size: few
d_call: TRBD2
j_call: TRBJ2-1
cdr3_nt: TGTGCCAGCAGCTTAAGCGGGGGGTCCTCTTCCTACAATGAGCAGTTCTTC
cdr3_aa: CASSLSGGSSSYNEQFF

v_call: TRBV5-1
clone_size: NA
d_call: TRBD1
j_call: TRBJ1-1
cdr3_nt: TGCGCCAGCAGCTTAACCCCGAGACAGGGCCCGATGAACACTGAAGCTTTCTTT
cdr3_aa: CASSLTPRQGPMNTEAFF

v_call: TRBV20-1
clone_size: few
d_call: TRBD2
j_call: TRBJ2-1
cdr3_nt: TGCAGTGCTCCCCACTGGGCGGGGGGAAACAATGAGCAGTTCTTC
cdr3_aa: CSAPHWAGGNNEQFF

v_call: TRBV20-1
clone_size: NA
d_call: NA
j_call: TRBJ2-1
cdr3_nt: TGCAGTGCTAGCTACGCTCTGGGGGTCGGGGGTGAGCAGTTCTTC
cdr3_aa: CSASYALGVGGEQFF

v_call: TRBV12-5
clone_size: NA
d_call: NA
j_call: TRBJ1-2
cdr3_nt: TGTGTCCAGCAGGCAGGCCCTCGGGATGGCTACACCTTC
cdr3_aa: CVQQAGPRDGYTF

v_call: TRBV20-1
clone_size: NA
d_call: TRBD2
j_call: TRBJ2-2
cdr3_nt: TGCAGTGCTATGGCTCGGGAGGTGACCGGGGAGCTGTTTTTT
cdr3_aa: CSAMAREVTGELFF

v_call: TRBV4-1
clone_size: NA
d_call: NA
j_call: TRBJ2-5
cdr3_nt: TGCGCCAGCAGCCAAGATCCCGCGGGGGCCGTCCAAGAGACCCAGTACTTC
cdr3_aa: CASSQDPAGAVQETQYF

v_call: TRBV5-1
clone_size: NA
d_call: NA
j_call: TRBJ2-7
cdr3_nt: TGCGCCAGCAGCTTTGGTTCACGTACGGCCTACGAGCAGTACTTC
cdr3_aa: CASSFGSRTAYEQYF

v_call: TRBV6-5
clone_size: NA
d_call: NA
j_call: TRBJ1-1
cdr3_nt: TGTGCCAGCAGTTACCGAGACACTAACACTGAAACTTTCTTT
cdr3_aa: CASSYRDTNTETFF

v_call: TRBV7-9
clone_size: NA
d_call: NA
j_call: TRBJ2-1
cdr3_nt: TGTGCCAGCAGCTTCCGGGGCCAGCTGTACAATGAGCAGTTCTTC
cdr3_aa: CASSFRGQLYNEQFF

v_call: TRBV5-6
clone_size: NA
d_call: TRBD1
j_call: TRBJ1-5
cdr3_nt: TGTGCCAGCAGCCAGGGACAGGGGGGATATCAGCCCCAGCATTTT
cdr3_aa: CASSQGQGGYQPQHF

v_call: TRBV5-1
clone_size: NA
d_call: TRBD2
j_call: TRBJ2-3
cdr3_nt: TGCGCCAGCTCCTATGGGACTAGCGGGGCAGATACGCAGTATTTT
cdr3_aa: CASSYGTSGADTQYF

v_call: TRBV2
clone_size: few
d_call: NA
j_call: TRBJ1-2
cdr3_nt: TGTGCCAGCAGTGAGGCGGGGAACCCTTCCTATGGCTACACCTTC
cdr3_aa: CASSEAGNPSYGYTF

v_call: TRBV28
clone_size: few
d_call: TRBD1
j_call: TRBJ2-7
cdr3_nt: TGTGCCAGCACCAACGCCGGGACAGGGGCCTACGAGCAGTACTTC
cdr3_aa: CASTNAGTGAYEQYF

v_call: TRBV5-6
clone_size: many
d_call: TRBD1
j_call: TRBJ1-5
cdr3_nt: TGTGCCAGCAGTCCCGGGACAGATAGCAATCAGCCCCAGCATTTT
cdr3_aa: CASSPGTDSNQPQHF

v_call: TRBV5-1
clone_size: few
d_call: NA
j_call: TRBJ2-3
cdr3_nt: TGCGCCAGCAGCTTGCCTAGAAGAGATACGCAGTATTTT
cdr3_aa: CASSLPRRDTQYF

v_call: TRBV7-9
clone_size: few
d_call: NA
j_call: TRBJ1-6
cdr3_nt: TGTGCCAGCAGCCCAGATGGGGTTTTCAATTCACCCCTCCACTTT
cdr3_aa: CASSPDGVFNSPLHF

v_call: TRBV6-1
clone_size: NA
d_call: TRBD2
j_call: TRBJ2-3
cdr3_nt: TGTGCCAGCCGCTATCTAGCGGGGGGTAGTACAGATACGCAGTATTTT
cdr3_aa: CASRYLAGGSTDTQYF

v_call: TRBV29-1
clone_size: NA
d_call: NA
j_call: TRBJ1-1
cdr3_nt: TGCAGCGGCCGGGACACTCCGAACACTGAAGCTTTCTTT
cdr3_aa: CSGRDTPNTEAFF

v_call: TRBV7-9
clone_size: many
d_call: NA
j_call: TRBJ2-7
cdr3_nt: TGTGCCAGCAGCCGCCCAGGGGCGAGCCCCTACGAGCAGTACTTC
cdr3_aa: CASSRPGASPYEQYF

v_call: TRBV7-9
clone_size: few
d_call: TRBD1
j_call: TRBJ2-3
cdr3_nt: TGTGCCAGCAGCGCGGCCGGGACAGGGGGGACAGATACGCAGTATTTT
cdr3_aa: CASSAAGTGGTDTQYF

v_call: TRBV28
clone_size: once
d_call: NA
j_call: TRBJ1-5
cdr3_nt: TGTGCCAGCTCTGGGTGGCAGGGGTTGGGAGGAAATCAGCCCCAGCATTTT
cdr3_aa: CASSGWQGLGGNQPQHF

v_call: TRBV5-5
clone_size: NA
d_call: TRBD1
j_call: TRBJ1-5
cdr3_nt: TGTGCCAGCAGCTGGCCGGGACAGGATATAGCCTACTTCTATAGCAATCAGCCCCAGCATTTT
cdr3_aa: CASSWPGQDIAYFYSNQPQHF

v_call: TRBV29-1
clone_size: few
d_call: NA
j_call: TRBJ2-7
cdr3_nt: TGCAGCGTTGCTCTAGGTTACGAGCAGTACTTC
cdr3_aa: CSVALGYEQYF

v_call: TRBV20-1
clone_size: NA
d_call: NA
j_call: TRBJ2-5
cdr3_nt: TGCAGTGCTACCCCCCCCGGGATTGGAGAGACCCAGTACTTC
cdr3_aa: CSATPPGIGETQYF

v_call: TRBV5-1
clone_size: NA
d_call: NA
j_call: TRBJ2-1
cdr3_nt: TGCGCCAGCAGCTTAGGAACACCCTCCTACAATGAGCAGTTCTTC
cdr3_aa: CASSLGTPSYNEQFF

v_call: TRBV4-1
clone_size: once
d_call: TRBD2
j_call: TRBJ2-2
cdr3_nt: TGCGCCAGCAGCCAAGCAGCGGGGGGAAGCACCGGGGAGCTGTTTTTT
cdr3_aa: CASSQAAGGSTGELFF

v_call: TRBV20-1
clone_size: NA
d_call: NA
j_call: TRBJ2-7
cdr3_nt: TGCAGTGCTAGTGGCAAGTGGGACTACGAGCAGTACTTC
cdr3_aa: CSASGKWDYEQYF

v_call: TRBV5-1
clone_size: few
d_call: TRBD1
j_call: TRBJ2-3
cdr3_nt: TGCGCCAGCAAGGCGGGACAGGGGACGGATACGCAGTATTTT
cdr3_aa: CASKAGQGTDTQYF

v_call: TRBV11-2
clone_size: few
d_call: NA
j_call: TRBJ1-6
cdr3_nt: TGTGCCAGCAGCGGCTTCTGGACGGGGTATAATTCACCCCTCCACTTT
cdr3_aa: CASSGFWTGYNSPLHF

v_call: TRBV9
clone_size: NA
d_call: NA
j_call: TRBJ2-7
cdr3_nt: TGTGCCAGCAGCGTAGACGGGGGGCCCGTCTCCTACGAGCAGTACTTC
cdr3_aa: CASSVDGGPVSYEQYF

v_call: TRBV7-6
clone_size: NA
d_call: NA
j_call: TRBJ2-3
cdr3_nt: TGTGCCAGCAGCCTCGCCCTAGCAGGGAGCGCAGATACGCAGTATTTT
cdr3_aa: CASSLALAGSADTQYF

v_call: TRBV11-2
clone_size: NA
d_call: TRBD1
j_call: TRBJ1-2
cdr3_nt: TGTGCCAGCCTAGGGGGCGATGGCTACACCTTC
cdr3_aa: CASLGGDGYTF

v_call: TRBV7-3
clone_size: few
d_call: NA
j_call: TRBJ2-1
cdr3_nt: TGTGCCAGCAGCCCCGCAGTTTCCTGGGGGCGCTACAATGAGCAGTTCTTC
cdr3_aa: CASSPAVSWGRYNEQFF

v_call: TRBV19
clone_size: NA
d_call: NA
j_call: TRBJ2-1
cdr3_nt: TGTGCCAGGAGTATTGCCTCGAGCGGTGAGCAGTTCTTC
cdr3_aa: CARSIASSGEQFF

v_call: TRBV10-3
clone_size: many
d_call: NA
j_call: TRBJ2-5
cdr3_nt: TGTGCCATCAGTGAGTCGATCTCCCAGGGAGAGACCCAGTACTTC
cdr3_aa: CAISESISQGETQYF

v_call: TRBV20-1
clone_size: NA
d_call: NA
j_call: TRBJ2-5
cdr3_nt: TGCAGTGCTGTCCCCCAAGAGACCCAGTACTTC
cdr3_aa: CSAVPQETQYF